The text below deals with one T cell receptor beta chain. Its antigen is currently unknown. TCRdb itself ran the reads through MiXCR, one entry per CDR3 protein. The repertoire has about 770,000 distinct CDR3 sequences, 29% of them found once; the top ten carry approximately 14%. This entry is derived from a study of T cell repertoires in cytomegalovirus infection. Turning to the study itself: Selected CMV epitopes included recently identified HLA-C-restricted ones as well as well-studied HLA-B-restricted ones. Public TCR beta signature analysis indicated the presence of both CMV infection and matching HLA type. Study conclusions and caveats: Dominating the ex vivo response were TCR beta clonotypes that were CMV-specific and HLA-C-restricted.

Trimming cost V 5 bases and J 8 bases, with 19 bases left between them. The CDR3 runs to 15 residues. CDR1 MNHEY and CDR2 SVGEGT come from the germline V gene. The receptor was derived from a human donor in good health (CMV status not recorded). Some clones in this sample may be carry-over from other donors' samples. The sequencing used cultured CD8+ T cells from PBMCs, collected from culture after CMV antigen stimulation. The V call is TRBV6-2 or TRBV6-3, the J call TRBJ2-1, with a weak D call TRBD1 (6 bases). CDR3 loop: CASSPGQVELYEQFF. DNA for the CDR3: TGTGCCAGCAGTCCGGGACAAGTTGAGTTGTATGAGCAGTTCTTC.